The following is a TCR beta chain sequence with its context. This sample is part of a study of blood T cell repertoires in COVID-19. Study information: Researchers got acute and convalescent COVID-19 samples from the United States, Italy and Spain. PBMCs, B-cell-depleted T cells, or T cells were the source of the cDNA or gDNA that made up the material.

Study processing details: Nucleated cell counts were estimated from reference gene primer amplification. The table came from immunoSEQ multiplex PCR; TCRdb's copy has only in-frame clones and leaves some out. That table furnishes V, J and clone size, whereas the DNA furnished D and trimming. Found here are more than 200,000 clones, 88% of them singletons; the top ten hold 1.3% to 1.5%. The junction had 14 bases not matched to a gene; V was cut back by 0 bases and J by 2 bases. In germline, CDR1 is MGHRA, CDR2 YSYEKL. The CDR3 length is 19 residues. The sequenced material came from peripheral blood. The chain recombines TRBV4-1 with TRBJ2-3; TRBD2 agrees at 7 bases. This TCR derives from a man aged 80 or over with acute or convalescent COVID-19. The CDR3 sequence is CASSQDDFAGVSITDTQYF. CDR3 bases: TGCGCCAGCAGCCAAGACGACTTTGCGGGAGTGAGTATCACAGATACGCAGTATTTT.